This T cell receptor (beta chain) originates from a study of T-cell reconstitution after alpha-beta-depleted transplantation in children. General study points: Several hundred expanded graft clones reportedly were the source of alpha-beta T cells about two months after transplant.

The TCRbeta library incorporated unique molecular identifiers. TCRdb reprocessed the PCR reads via MiXCR and lists one record per CDR3 protein. The sample has hundreds of thousands of distinct CDR3 sequences; around 15% are singletons. Many counts were recorded for this clonotype. Its cognate antigen is unknown. CDR3 size: 15 residues. V gave up 8 bases and J gave up 3 bases, with 17 bases separating them. Per the germline V gene, CDR1 is SNHLY and CDR2 is FYNNEI. This chain links TRBV2 with TRBJ1-5; the D gene is possibly TRBD1 (5 bases). Specimen: PBMCs, mostly from graft donor cells, collected 360 days after TCRalphabeta/CD19-depleted stem cell transplant. The sequence was obtained from a male patient between 10 and 17 years old who had a stem cell transplant for acute lymphoblastic leukemia, so the T cells may come from the graft donor. The CDR3 DNA sequence: TGTGCCAGCCAAATAGGGAGGGGATACAATCAGCCCCAGCATTTT. Its translation: CASQIGRGYNQPQHF.